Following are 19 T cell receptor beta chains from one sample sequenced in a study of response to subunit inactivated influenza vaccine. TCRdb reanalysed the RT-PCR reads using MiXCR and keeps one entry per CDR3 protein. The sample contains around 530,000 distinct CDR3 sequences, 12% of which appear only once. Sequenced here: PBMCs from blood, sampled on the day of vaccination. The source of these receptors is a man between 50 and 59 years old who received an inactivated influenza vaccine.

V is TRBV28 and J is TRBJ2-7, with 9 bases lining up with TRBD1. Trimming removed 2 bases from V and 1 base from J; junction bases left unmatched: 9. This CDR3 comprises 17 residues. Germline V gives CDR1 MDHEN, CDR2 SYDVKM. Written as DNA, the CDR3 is TGTGCCAGCAGTTTACGGGGGTGGGGGACAGGGTCCTACGAGCAGTACTTC. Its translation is CASSLRGWGTGSYEQYF. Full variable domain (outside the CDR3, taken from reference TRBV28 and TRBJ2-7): DVKVTQSSRYLVKRTGEKVFLECVQDMDHENMFWYRQDPGLGLRLIYFSYDVKMKEKGDIPEGYSVSREKKERFSLILESASTNQTSMYLCASSLRGWGTGSYEQYFGPGTRLTVT.

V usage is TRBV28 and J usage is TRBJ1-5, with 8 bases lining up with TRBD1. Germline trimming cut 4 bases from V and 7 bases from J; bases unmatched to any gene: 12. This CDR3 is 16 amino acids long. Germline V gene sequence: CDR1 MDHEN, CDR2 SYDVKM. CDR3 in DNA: TGTGCCAGCAGTTCAAACTCACAGGGGGGAGGGCAGCCCCAGCATTTT. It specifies CASSSNSQGGGQPQHF. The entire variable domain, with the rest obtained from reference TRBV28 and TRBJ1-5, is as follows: DVKVTQSSRYLVKRTGEKVFLECVQDMDHENMFWYRQDPGLGLRLIYFSYDVKMKEKGDIPEGYSVSREKKERFSLILESASTNQTSMYLCASSSNSQGGGQPQHFGDGTRLSIL.

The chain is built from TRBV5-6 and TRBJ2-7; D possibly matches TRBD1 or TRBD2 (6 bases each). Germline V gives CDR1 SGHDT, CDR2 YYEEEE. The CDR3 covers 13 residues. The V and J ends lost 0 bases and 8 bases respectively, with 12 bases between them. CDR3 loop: CASSLGGGFKQYF. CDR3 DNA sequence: TGTGCCAGCAGCTTGGGAGGGGGGTTCAAGCAGTACTTC. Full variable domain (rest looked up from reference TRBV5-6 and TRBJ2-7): DAGVTQSPTHLIKTRGQQVTLRCSPKSGHDTVSWYQQALGQGPQFIFQYYEEEERQRGNFPDRFSGHQFPNYSSELNVNALLLGDSALYLCASSLGGGFKQYFGPGTRLTVT.

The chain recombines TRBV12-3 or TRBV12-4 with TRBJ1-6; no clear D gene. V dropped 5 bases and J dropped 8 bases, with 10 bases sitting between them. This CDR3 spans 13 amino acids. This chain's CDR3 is CASSHAGYSPLHF. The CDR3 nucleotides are TGTGCCAGCAGTCACGCAGGTTATTCACCCCTCCACTTT.

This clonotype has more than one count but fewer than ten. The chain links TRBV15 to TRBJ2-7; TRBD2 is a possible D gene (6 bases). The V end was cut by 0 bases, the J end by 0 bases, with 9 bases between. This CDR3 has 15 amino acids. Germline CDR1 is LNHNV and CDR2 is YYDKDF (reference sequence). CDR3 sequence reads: CATSRDWGGSYEQYF. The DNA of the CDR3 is TGTGCCACCAGCAGAGATTGGGGAGGCTCCTACGAGCAGTACTTC.

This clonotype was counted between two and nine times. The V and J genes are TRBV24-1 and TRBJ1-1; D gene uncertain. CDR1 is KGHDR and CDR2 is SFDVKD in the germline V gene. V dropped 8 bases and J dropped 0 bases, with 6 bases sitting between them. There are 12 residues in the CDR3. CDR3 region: CATKALNTEAFF. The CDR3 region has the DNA TGTGCCACCAAGGCCCTGAACACTGAAGCTTTCTTT.

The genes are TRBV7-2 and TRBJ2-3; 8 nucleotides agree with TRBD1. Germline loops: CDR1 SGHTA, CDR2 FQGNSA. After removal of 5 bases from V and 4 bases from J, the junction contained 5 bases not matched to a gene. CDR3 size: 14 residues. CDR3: CASSPQGGADTQYF. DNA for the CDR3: TGTGCCAGCAGCCCACAGGGGGGCGCAGATACGCAGTATTTT.

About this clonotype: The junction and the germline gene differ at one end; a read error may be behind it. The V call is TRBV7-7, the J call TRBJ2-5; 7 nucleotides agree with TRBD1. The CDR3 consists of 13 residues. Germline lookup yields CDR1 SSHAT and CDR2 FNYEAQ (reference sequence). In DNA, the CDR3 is TGTGCTAGCAGCTCGGGACAGTTAGAGACCCAGTACTTC. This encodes CASSSGQLETQYF.

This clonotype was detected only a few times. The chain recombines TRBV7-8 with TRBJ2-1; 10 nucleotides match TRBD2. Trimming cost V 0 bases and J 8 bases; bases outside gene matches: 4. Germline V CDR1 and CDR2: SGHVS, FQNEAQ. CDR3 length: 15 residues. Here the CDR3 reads CASSLARLAGDEQFF. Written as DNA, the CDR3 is TGTGCCAGCAGCTTAGCGAGACTAGCGGGCGATGAGCAGTTCTTC.

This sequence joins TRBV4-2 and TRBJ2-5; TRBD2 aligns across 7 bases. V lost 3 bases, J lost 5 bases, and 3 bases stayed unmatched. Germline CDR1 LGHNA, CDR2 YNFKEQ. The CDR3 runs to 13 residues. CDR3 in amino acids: CASSHLGGETQYF. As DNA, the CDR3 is TGTGCCAGCAGCCATTTGGGGGGGGAGACCCAGTACTTC.

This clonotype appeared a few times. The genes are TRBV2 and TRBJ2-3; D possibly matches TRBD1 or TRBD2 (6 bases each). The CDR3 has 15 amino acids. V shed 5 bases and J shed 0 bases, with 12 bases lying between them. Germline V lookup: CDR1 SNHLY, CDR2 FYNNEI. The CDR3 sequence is CASSRSGASTDTQYF. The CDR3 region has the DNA TGTGCCAGCAGTCGTTCGGGGGCTAGCACAGATACGCAGTATTTT.

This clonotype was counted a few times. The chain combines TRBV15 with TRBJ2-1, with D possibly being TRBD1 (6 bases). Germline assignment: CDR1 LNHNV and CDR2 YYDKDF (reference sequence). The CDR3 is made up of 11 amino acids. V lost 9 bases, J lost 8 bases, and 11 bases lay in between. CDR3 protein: CATSPGDEQFF. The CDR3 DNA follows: TGTGCCACGAGCCCAGGGGATGAGCAGTTCTTC.

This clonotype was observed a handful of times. The chain's CDR3 is CSAKYILRGQETQYF. The CDR3 coding sequence is TGCAGTGCTAAATATATATTGCGGGGACAAGAGACCCAGTACTTC. The chain recombines TRBV20-1 with TRBJ2-5; TRBD2 is a possible D gene (6 bases). The CDR3 length is 15 residues. CDR1 is DFQATT and CDR2 is SNEGSKA in the germline V gene (reference sequence). The ends were cut back, 4 bases at V and 2 bases at J, with 17 bases in the middle.

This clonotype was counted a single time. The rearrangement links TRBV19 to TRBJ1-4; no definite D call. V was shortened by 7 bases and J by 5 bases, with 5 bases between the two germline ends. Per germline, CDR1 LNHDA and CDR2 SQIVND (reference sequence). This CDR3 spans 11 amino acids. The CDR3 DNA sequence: TGTGCCAGTATGAGGAATGAAAAACTGTTTTTT. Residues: CASMRNEKLFF.

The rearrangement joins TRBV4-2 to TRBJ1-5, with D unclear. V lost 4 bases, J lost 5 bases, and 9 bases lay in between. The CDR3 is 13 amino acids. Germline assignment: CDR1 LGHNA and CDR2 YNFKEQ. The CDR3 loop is CASSRPRDQPQHF. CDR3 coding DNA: TGTGCCAGCAGCCGACCTAGGGATCAGCCCCAGCATTTT.

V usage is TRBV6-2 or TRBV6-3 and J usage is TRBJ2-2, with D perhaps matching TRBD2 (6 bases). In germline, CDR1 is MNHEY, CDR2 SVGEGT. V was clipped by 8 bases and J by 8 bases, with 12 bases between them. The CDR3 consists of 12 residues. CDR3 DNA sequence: TGTGCCAGCCGGGGGACGGCGGGGGAGCTGTTTTTT. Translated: CASRGTAGELFF.

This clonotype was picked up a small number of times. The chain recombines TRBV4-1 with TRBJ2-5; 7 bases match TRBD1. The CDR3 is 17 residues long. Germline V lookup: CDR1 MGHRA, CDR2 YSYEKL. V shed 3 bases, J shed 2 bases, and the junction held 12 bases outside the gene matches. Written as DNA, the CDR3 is TGCGCCAGCAGCCACTCAAAAGGGGGCGGCTTACAAGAGACCCAGTACTTC. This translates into CASSHSKGGGLQETQYF.

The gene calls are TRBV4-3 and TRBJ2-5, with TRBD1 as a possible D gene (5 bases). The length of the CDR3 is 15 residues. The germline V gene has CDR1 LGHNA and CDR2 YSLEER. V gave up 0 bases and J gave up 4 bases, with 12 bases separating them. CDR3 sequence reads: CASSQDLGQGETQYF. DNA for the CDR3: TGCGCCAGCAGCCAAGATCTGGGCCAGGGAGAGACCCAGTACTTC.

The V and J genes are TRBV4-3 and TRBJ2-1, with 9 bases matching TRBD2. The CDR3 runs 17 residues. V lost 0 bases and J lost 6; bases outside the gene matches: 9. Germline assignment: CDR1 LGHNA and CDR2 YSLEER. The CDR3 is CASSQDKGLAGINEQFF. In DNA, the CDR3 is TGCGCCAGCAGCCAAGATAAGGGGCTAGCGGGAATCAATGAGCAGTTCTTC.